This is a list of T cell receptor beta chains from one sample in a study of shared clonotypes between healthy human individuals. Using immunoSEQ multiplex PCR, the repertoire was profiled, and TCRdb retains in-frame clones only, with some absent. This sample carries some 200,000 clones, 60% to 70% of them seen once, and the ten largest clones take around 10%. The sample consisted of memory CD4+ T cells sorted from blood. The receptors were sampled from a man aged 30 to 45 in good health. Both conserved end residues are part of each CDR3. D genes are given only for firm matches. The size entry is marked missing in some rows and otherwise reads once, few, many or a size class.

>TRBV7-3|TRBJ2-7|TRBD1|.
CASSDGQGGNEQYF
TGTGCCAGCAGCGACGGACAGGGTGGGAACGAGCAGTACTTC
>TRBV5-8|TRBJ2-5|.|.
CASSWGTGDQETQYF
TGTGCCAGCAGCTGGGGGACGGGGGACCAAGAGACCCAGTACTTC
>TRBV18|TRBJ2-7|.|few
CASSPSLITGSEQYF
TGTGCCAGCTCACCCTCTCTCATTACTGGGAGCGAGCAGTACTTC
>TRBV2|TRBJ1-5|.|.
CASSGVVGSNQPQHF
TGTGCCAGCAGTGGGGTTGTCGGGAGCAATCAGCCCCAGCATTTT
>TRBV30|TRBJ2-1|.|few
CAWSVPGSVSSQFF
TGTGCCTGGAGTGTACCCGGGAGTGTCTCCTCACAGTTCTTC
>TRBV5-6|TRBJ1-2|TRBD1|.
CASSLAGQGDYGYTF
TGTGCCAGCAGCTTGGCCGGACAGGGCGACTATGGCTACACCTTC
>TRBV28|TRBJ1-2|.|few
CASRREDGYTF
TGTGCCAGCAGACGGGAAGATGGCTACACCTTC
>TRBV6-1|TRBJ1-3|.|.
CASSEVGHNSGNTIYF
TGTGCCAGCAGTGAAGTCGGGCACAACTCTGGAAACACCATATATTTT
>TRBV6-5|TRBJ2-5|TRBD1|.
CASSPRDRAGETQYF
TGTGCCAGCAGTCCCCGGGACAGGGCGGGAGAGACCCAGTACTTC
>TRBV2|TRBJ1-4|TRBD1|.
CASQTGVFEKLFF
TGTGCCTCCCAGACAGGGGTGTTTGAAAAACTGTTTTTT
>TRBV19|TRBJ2-1|.|.
CASSRTSYNEQFF
TGTGCCAGTAGTAGGACTTCCTACAATGAGCAGTTCTTC
>TRBV28|TRBJ2-6|.|once
CASSLPGTGANVLTF
TGTGCCAGCAGTTTGCCCGGTACTGGGGCCAACGTCCTGACTTTC
>TRBV6-1|TRBJ2-3|TRBD2|once
CASSRAGGIADTQYF
TGTGCCAGCAGCCGAGCGGGAGGGATCGCAGATACGCAGTATTTT
>TRBV10-3|TRBJ1-5|TRBD1|.
CAISPGQGDQPQHF
TGTGCCATCAGCCCCGGACAGGGAGACCAGCCCCAGCATTTT
>TRBV5-4|TRBJ2-7|TRBD2|once
CASSPGLSGSSYEQYF
TGTGCCAGCAGCCCAGGGCTGAGCGGGAGCTCCTACGAGCAGTACTTC
>TRBV29-1|TRBJ2-3|TRBD2|.
CSVALAGVRTDTQYF
TGCAGCGTTGCTCTAGCGGGAGTTCGCACAGATACGCAGTATTTT
>TRBV28|TRBJ2-5|TRBD2|.
CASSLSGGGQETQYF
TGTGCCAGCAGTTTATCGGGAGGGGGGCAAGAGACCCAGTACTTC
>TRBV5-8|TRBJ2-5|.|.
CASSGTGTRRGTQYF
TGTGCCAGCAGCGGAACGGGTACTAGGAGGGGGACCCAGTACTTC
>TRBV28|TRBJ1-1|.|.
CASSPYRDTEAFF
TGTGCCAGCAGTCCATACAGGGACACTGAAGCTTTCTTT
>TRBV4-2|TRBJ1-4|.|few
CASSQDPRPSNEKLFF
TGTGCCAGCAGCCAAGATCCGAGACCATCGAATGAAAAACTGTTTTTT
>TRBV28|TRBJ2-2|.|few
CASSGAALGDTGELFF
TGTGCCAGCAGTGGGGCAGCGTTGGGGGACACCGGGGAGCTGTTTTTT
>TRBV5-1|TRBJ1-1|.|many
CASSVLGLGTEAFF
TGCGCCAGCAGCGTATTGGGGTTGGGCACTGAAGCTTTCTTT
>TRBV5-1|TRBJ2-7|TRBD1|few
CASSRNRGAYEQYF
TGCGCCAGCAGTCGGAACAGGGGGGCCTACGAGCAGTACTTC
>TRBV5-1|TRBJ2-1|TRBD2|few
CASSLAIAGGQFF
TGCGCCAGCAGCTTGGCCATAGCGGGAGGCCAGTTCTTC
>TRBV7-8|TRBJ2-7|TRBD2|.
CASSFGPGTSGFSGEQYF
TGTGCCAGCAGCTTCGGACCCGGGACTAGCGGGTTTTCGGGCGAGCAGTACTTC
>TRBV19|TRBJ2-1|TRBD1|.
CASTSTGFRDNEQFF
TGTGCCAGTACCTCGACAGGGTTCAGAGACAATGAGCAGTTCTTC
>TRBV11-2|TRBJ1-1|TRBD1|.
CASSLPQGGAGNTEAFF
TGTGCCAGCAGCTTGCCGCAGGGGGGGGCAGGGAACACTGAAGCTTTCTTT
>TRBV25-1|TRBJ2-2|.|few
CASSEVLNTGELFF
TGTGCCAGCAGTGAGGTTCTAAACACCGGGGAGCTGTTTTTT
>TRBV7-3|TRBJ2-5|.|.
CASSLGELETQYF
TGTGCCAGCAGCTTAGGGGAGCTAGAGACCCAGTACTTC
>TRBV19|TRBJ1-2|.|.
CASSMAGPGYGYTF
TGTGCCAGTAGTATGGCAGGTCCGGGCTATGGCTACACCTTC
>TRBV11-2|TRBJ1-5|.|.
CASSLMAGEIKPQHF
TGTGCCAGCAGCTTAATGGCCGGGGAAATTAAGCCCCAGCATTTT